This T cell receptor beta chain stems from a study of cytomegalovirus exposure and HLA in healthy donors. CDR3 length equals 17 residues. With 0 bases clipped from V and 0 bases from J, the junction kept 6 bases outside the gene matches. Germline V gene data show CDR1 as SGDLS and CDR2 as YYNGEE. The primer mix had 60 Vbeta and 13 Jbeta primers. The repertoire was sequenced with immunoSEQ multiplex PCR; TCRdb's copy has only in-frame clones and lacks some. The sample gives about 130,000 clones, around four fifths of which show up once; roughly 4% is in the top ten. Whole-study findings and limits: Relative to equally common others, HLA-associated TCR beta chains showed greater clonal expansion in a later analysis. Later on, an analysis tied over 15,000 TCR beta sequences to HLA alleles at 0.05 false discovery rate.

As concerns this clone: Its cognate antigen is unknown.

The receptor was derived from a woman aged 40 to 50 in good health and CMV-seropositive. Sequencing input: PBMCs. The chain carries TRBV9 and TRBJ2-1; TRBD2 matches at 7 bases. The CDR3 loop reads CASSVGLAVSSYNEQFF. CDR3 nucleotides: TGTGCCAGCAGCGTAGGCCTAGCGGTTTCCTCCTACAATGAGCAGTTCTTC.